This T cell receptor beta chain was sequenced during a study of cytomegalovirus exposure and HLA in healthy donors. General study points: Clusters of TCRs from the first cohort tended to co-occur in the 100 to 150 validation repertoires (as a later analysis found).

With respect to this clone: What it recognizes is unknown.

V lost 5 bases, J lost 6 bases, and 4 bases stayed unmatched. CDR3 length: 13 amino acids. Germline V lookup: CDR1 SGHRS, CDR2 YFSETQ. Libraries were prepared by immunoSEQ multiplex PCR; TCRdb keeps only in-frame clonotypes and omits some of them. Among under 150,000 clones listed, roughly 90% were seen once. This sequence originates from a woman younger than 35 in good health and CMV-seronegative. The specimen was PBMCs. J is TRBJ1-1 and V is TRBV5-1, with 10 positions matching TRBD1. The CDR3 DNA is TGCGCCAGCAGGGCCGGGACAGGGGCTGAAGCTTTCTTT. It encodes CASRAGTGAEAFF.